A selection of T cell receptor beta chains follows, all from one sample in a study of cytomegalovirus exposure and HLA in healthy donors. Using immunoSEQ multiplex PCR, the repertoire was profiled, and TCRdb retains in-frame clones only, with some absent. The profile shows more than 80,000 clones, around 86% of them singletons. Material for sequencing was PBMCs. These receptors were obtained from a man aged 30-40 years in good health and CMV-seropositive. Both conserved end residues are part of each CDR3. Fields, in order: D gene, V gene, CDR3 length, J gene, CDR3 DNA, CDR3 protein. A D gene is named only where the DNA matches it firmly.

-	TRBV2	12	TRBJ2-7	TGTGCCAGCAGCGAGGGAGGGGGCGAGCAGTACTTC	CASSEGGGEQYF
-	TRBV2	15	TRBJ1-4	TGTGCCAGCAGGGGAATGGAGGGGCCGGAGGAAAAACTGTTTTTT	CASRGMEGPEEKLFF
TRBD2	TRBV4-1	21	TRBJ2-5	TGCGCCAGCAGCCAAGGGCCCCTGGGGACTAGCGGGAGAAGGGTCCAAGAGACCCAGTACTTC	CASSQGPLGTSGRRVQETQYF
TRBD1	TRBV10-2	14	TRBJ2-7	TGCGCCAGCAGCGGGGACAGCGGCGGACTCGAGCAGTACTTC	CASSGDSGGLEQYF
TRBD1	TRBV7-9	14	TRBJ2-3	TGTGCCAGCAGCTTCGGGCAGGGGGCGGATACGCAGTATTTT	CASSFGQGADTQYF
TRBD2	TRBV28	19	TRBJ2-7	TGTGCCAGCAGCCACACGGCGTTAGGACTAGCGGGTAACTCCTACGAGCAGTACTTC	CASSHTALGLAGNSYEQYF
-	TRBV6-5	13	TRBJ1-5	TGTGCCAGCAGCCCAACTAGGAGCGGGCCCCAGCATTTT	CASSPTRSGPQHF
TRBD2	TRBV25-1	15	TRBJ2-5	TGTGCCAGCAGTGAAAGACTAGCGGGAGGGGAGACCCAGTACTTC	CASSERLAGGETQYF
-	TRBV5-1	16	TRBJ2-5	TGCGCCAGCAGCTTGGTGGGGGCAGGGCAACAAGAGACCCAGTACTTC	CASSLVGAGQQETQYF
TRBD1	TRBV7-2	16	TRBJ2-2	TGTGCCAGCAGCTTAGGGGGACAGGGGAACACCGGGGAGCTGTTTTTT	CASSLGGQGNTGELFF
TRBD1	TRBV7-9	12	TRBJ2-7	TGTGCCAGCAGCCCGGCAGGGGGCGAGCAGTACTTC	CASSPAGGEQYF
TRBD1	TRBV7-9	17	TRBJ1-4	TGTGCCAGCAGCTTAGTAGTCGGGACAGCTTTAAATGAAAAACTGTTTTTT	CASSLVVGTALNEKLFF
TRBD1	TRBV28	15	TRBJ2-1	TGTGCCAGCAGTTTAGGGGACAGCCTCTACAATGAGCAGTTCTTC	CASSLGDSLYNEQFF
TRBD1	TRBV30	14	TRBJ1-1	TGTGCCTGGAGCGGTGGGACAGGGGCGAATGAAGCTTTCTTT	CAWSGGTGANEAFF
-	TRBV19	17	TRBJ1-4	TGTGCCAGTAGGCCTAAGAGAGGATCGGGAGTTTATGAAAAACTGTTTTTT	CASRPKRGSGVYEKLFF
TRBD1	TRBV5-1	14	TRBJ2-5	TGCGCCAGCAGCATGACAGGGAACCAAGAGACCCAGTACTTC	CASSMTGNQETQYF
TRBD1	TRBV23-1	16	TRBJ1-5	TGCGCCAGCAGTGAGTCCGGGACAGGGGGCTATCAGCCCCAGCATTTT	CASSESGTGGYQPQHF
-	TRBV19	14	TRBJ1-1	TGTGCCAGTAGTATTTTAGACAAGAACACTGAAGCTTTCTTT	CASSILDKNTEAFF
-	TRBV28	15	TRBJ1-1	TGTGCCAGCAGTTTGCCAGGGAGGCTGAACACTGAAGCTTTCTTT	CASSLPGRLNTEAFF
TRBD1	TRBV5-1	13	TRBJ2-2	TGCGCCAGCAGCCCACAGGGGACCGGGGAGCTGTTTTTT	CASSPQGTGELFF
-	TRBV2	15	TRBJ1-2	TGTGCCAGCAGAGCCGGGACTCAAGGGAACTATGGCTACACCTTC	CASRAGTQGNYGYTF
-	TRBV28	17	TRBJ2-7	TGTGCCAGCAGTTTATCCCCCCGAGCGGGCGGAGGTTACGAGCAGTACTTC	CASSLSPRAGGGYEQYF